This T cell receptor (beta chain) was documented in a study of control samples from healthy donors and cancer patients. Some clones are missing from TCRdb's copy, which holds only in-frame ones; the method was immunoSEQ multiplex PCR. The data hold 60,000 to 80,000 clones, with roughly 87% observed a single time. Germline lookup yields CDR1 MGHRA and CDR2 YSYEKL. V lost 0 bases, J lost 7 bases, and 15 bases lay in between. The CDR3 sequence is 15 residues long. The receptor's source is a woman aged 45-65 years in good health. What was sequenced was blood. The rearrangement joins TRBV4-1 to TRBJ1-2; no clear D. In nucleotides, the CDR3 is TGCGCCAGCAGCCAAGATCGGGAGCTACCCGTTGGCTACACCTTC. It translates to CASSQDRELPVGYTF.